The 21 T cell receptor beta chains reported below all come from one sample, sequenced in a study of control samples from healthy donors and cancer patients. Assay: immunoSEQ multiplex PCR; the TCRdb copy retains only in-frame clones and omits some. The sample includes some 120,000 clones, approximately 89% of them seen just once. Sequencing input: blood. The receptors were gathered from a man younger than 30 in good health.

CDR3 sequence: CASSLQGGQPQHF. Written as DNA, the CDR3 is TGTGCCAGCAGCTTACAGGGAGGCCAGCCCCAGCATTTT. The J gene is TRBJ1-5, the V gene TRBV7-3; D might be TRBD1 (5 bases). The CDR3 loop spans 13 amino acids. The germline V gene has CDR1 SGHTA and CDR2 FQGTGA. V gave up 2 bases and J gave up 7 bases, with 9 bases separating them.

This chain uses TRBV27 with TRBJ2-3; the D gene is possibly TRBD2 (6 bases). Trimming left V 5 bases short and J 6 bases short, with 21 bases between. Germline V gives CDR1 MNHEY, CDR2 SMNVEV (reference sequence). This CDR3 is 16 amino acids long. CDR3 DNA sequence: TGTGCCAGCAGTCCCTGGGGACTTTCCCTCGGGGATACGCAGTATTTT. This translates into CASSPWGLSLGDTQYF.

The chain carries TRBV12-3 or TRBV12-4 and TRBJ1-1; no reliable D call. V was clipped by 1 base and J by 4 bases, with 7 bases between them. The CDR3 extends over 13 amino acids. In nucleotides, the CDR3 is TGTGCCAGCAGTTTAGGGCTGCGCACTGAAGCTTTCTTT. Translation: CASSLGLRTEAFF.

The V gene is TRBV4-2, the J gene TRBJ2-5; 11 positions agree with TRBD2. V shed 3 bases, J shed 5 bases, and the junction held 8 bases outside the gene matches. CDR1 is LGHNA and CDR2 is YNFKEQ in the germline V gene. The CDR3 is made up of 16 amino acids. CDR3 residues: CASSQPLAGGGETQYF. Written as DNA, the CDR3 is TGTGCCAGCAGCCAGCCTCTAGCGGGGGGTGGTGAGACCCAGTACTTC.

The chain links TRBV5-5 to TRBJ1-4; possibly TRBD1 for D (5 bases). The CDR3 sequence is 14 residues long. Trimming pared 4 bases from V and 4 bases from J, leaving 11 bases between. From germline, CDR1 is SGHKS and CDR2 YYEKEE (reference sequence). CDR3 loop: CASSPGLINEKLFF. The CDR3 DNA reads as TGTGCCAGCAGCCCGGGACTGATTAATGAAAAACTGTTTTTT.

There are a few counts of this clone. V and J are TRBV30 and TRBJ1-1; no firm D call. Germline V CDR1 and CDR2: GTSNPN, SVGIG (reference sequence). The CDR3 runs 15 residues. The V end was cut by 3 bases, the J end by 2 bases, with 16 bases between. CDR3 DNA sequence: TGTGCCTGGAGGTTCCGGTTGGAACCTAACACTGAAGCTTTCTTT. Translating gives CAWRFRLEPNTEAFF.

The chain couples TRBV18 to TRBJ1-2; D might be TRBD1 (6 bases). The ends were cut back, 2 bases at V and 3 bases at J, with 7 bases in the middle. Germline CDR1 KGHSH, CDR2 LQKENI. The CDR3 contains 13 residues. The CDR3 sequence: CASSPEGDYGYTF. The CDR3 DNA reads TGTGCCAGCTCACCAGAGGGGGACTATGGCTACACCTTC.

The chain combines TRBV11-2 with TRBJ1-2; TRBD1 is a possible D gene (6 bases). Germline CDR1 is SGHAT and CDR2 is FQNNGV. This CDR3 comprises 13 residues. Trimming left V 2 bases short and J 7 bases short, with 11 bases between. CDR3 sequence: CASSLQGLGGYTF. Written as DNA, the CDR3 is TGTGCCAGCAGCTTACAGGGGCTGGGTGGCTACACCTTC. Complete variable domain (other parts from reference TRBV11-2 and TRBJ1-2): EAGVAQSPRYKIIEKRQSVAFWCNPISGHATLYWYQQILGQGPKLLIQFQNNGVVDDSQLPKDRFSAERLKGVDSTLKIQPAKLEDSAVYLCASSLQGLGGYTFGSGTRLTVV.

This sequence joins TRBV5-5 and TRBJ1-2, with 10 bases matching TRBD1. CDR1 and CDR2 from the germline V gene are SGHKS and YYEKEE (reference sequence). The CDR3 is 14 amino acids. The ends lost 3 bases at V and 1 base at J; junction bases unmatched: 0. CDR3 DNA: TGTGCCAGCAGCTGGGACAGGGGTAACTATGGCTACACCTTC. Protein product: CASSWDRGNYGYTF.

CDR3 DNA sequence: TGTGCCAGCAGTCCGGGACCGAGATCCTACGAGCAGTACTTC. As protein: CASSPGPRSYEQYF. V and J are TRBV6-5 and TRBJ2-7; perhaps D is TRBD1 or TRBD2 (5 bases each). Germline V lookup: CDR1 MNHEY, CDR2 SVGAGI. V was shortened by 5 bases and J by 1 base, with 12 bases between the two germline ends. The CDR3 totals 14 residues.

The chain links TRBV6-5 to TRBJ1-1; D might be TRBD1 (5 bases). The CDR3 runs 13 residues. V was clipped by 6 bases and J by 5 bases, with 13 bases between them. Germline CDR1 reads MNHEY; CDR2 reads SVGAGI. For the CDR3, the DNA is TGTGCCAGCAGGGCTTTGGGGGAAACTGAAGCTTTCTTT. Protein sequence: CASRALGETEAFF.

The V gene is TRBV13, the J gene TRBJ1-2; D might be TRBD1 (5 bases). Germline V gives CDR1 PRHDT, CDR2 FYEKMQ (reference sequence). Between the trimmed V and J ends, which lost 2 bases and 6 bases, there was a span of 16 bases. The CDR3 length is 15 residues. CDR3 in DNA: TGTGCCAGCAGCTTAAGGGGCGACAGTAGGGATGGCTACACCTTC. Translation: CASSLRGDSRDGYTF.

This chain connects TRBV30 to TRBJ1-2; D ambiguous. CDR1 is GTSNPN and CDR2 is SVGIG in the germline V gene (reference sequence). CDR3 length: 14 amino acids. V lost 7 bases to trimming and J lost 7 bases, with 22 bases between them. The CDR3 sequence is CASPRRGSKTGYTF. CDR3 in DNA: TGTGCCTCTCCCCGTCGGGGATCAAAGACTGGCTACACCTTC.

A single count supports this clone. This chain connects TRBV10-3 to TRBJ1-2; 7 bases are a match to TRBD1. Trimming cost V 4 bases and J 5 bases; bases outside gene matches: 4. Germline V lookup: CDR1 ENHRY, CDR2 SYGVKD. CDR3 length equals 13 residues. CDR3 DNA sequence: TGTGCCATCAGTGGGACAGGAGTTTATGGCTACACCTTC. This translates into CAISGTGVYGYTF.

The chain combines TRBV5-1 with TRBJ2-3; tentative D call: TRBD1 (5 bases). Between the trimmed V and J ends, which lost 1 base and 2 bases, there was a span of 11 bases. This CDR3 spans 15 amino acids. Looked up from germline, CDR1 is SGHRS and CDR2 is YFSETQ. The CDR3 nucleotides read TGCGCCAGCAGCTTGACAGGACCCTTCACAGATACGCAGTATTTT. Protein sequence: CASSLTGPFTDTQYF.

The J gene is TRBJ1-5, the V gene TRBV6-5; D gene unclear. The CDR3 runs 12 residues. CDR1 is MNHEY, CDR2 SVGAGI, per germline. The V end was cut by 5 bases, the J end by 4 bases, with 6 bases between. The CDR3 protein is CASSRPNQPQHF. CDR3 DNA sequence: TGTGCCAGCAGTAGGCCTAATCAGCCCCAGCATTTT.

This chain links TRBV4-1 with TRBJ2-2; D is uncertain. V was pared by 6 bases and J by 5 bases, with 13 bases between. Germline lookup yields CDR1 MGHRA and CDR2 YSYEKL. The CDR3 is made up of 14 amino acids. This chain's CDR3 is CASREIFGTGELFF. For the CDR3, the DNA is TGCGCCAGCAGAGAAATATTCGGGACCGGGGAGCTGTTTTTT.

The J gene is TRBJ2-1, the V gene TRBV5-1; 11 nucleotides align to TRBD2. In germline, CDR1 is SGHRS, CDR2 YFSETQ. Trimming removed 9 bases from V and 0 bases from J; junction bases left unmatched: 14. This CDR3 comprises 18 residues. In nucleotides, the CDR3 is TGCGCCACCTCCCTTCCTAGCGGGGGGCACGGCTCCTACAATGAGCAGTTCTTC. It specifies CATSLPSGGHGSYNEQFF.

The genes are TRBV9 and TRBJ2-5; unclear D gene. This CDR3 is 14 amino acids long. The germline V and J ends were trimmed by 0 bases and 2 bases, with 8 bases remaining between them. Per germline, CDR1 SGDLS and CDR2 YYNGEE. The CDR3 DNA reads as TGTGCCAGCAGCGTAGGGTCCAGTCAAGAGACCCAGTACTTC. It encodes CASSVGSSQETQYF.

V gene TRBV4-1 combines with J gene TRBJ1-3; 8 nucleotides line up with TRBD1. The CDR3 length is 15 residues. Germline V gives CDR1 MGHRA, CDR2 YSYEKL. V shed 5 bases and J 4 bases; nucleotides not matched to a gene: 7. CDR3 nucleotide sequence: TGCGCCAGCAGCTGGACAGGGATTTCGGGAAACACCATATATTTT. Protein: CASSWTGISGNTIYF.

The chain is built from TRBV4-1 and TRBJ1-1; unclear D gene. This CDR3 spans 11 amino acids. Trimming took 4 bases from V and 8 from J, leaving 8 bases between them. Germline V gene lookup returns CDR1 MGHRA and CDR2 YSYEKL. CDR3 sequence (DNA): TGCGCCAGCAGCCGGGGTGGGGAAGCTTTCTTT. Protein: CASSRGGEAFF.